The T cell receptor beta chain under discussion was sequenced for a study of blood T cell repertoires in COVID-19. About the study: PBMCs, B-cell-depleted T cells, or T cells were the source of the cDNA or gDNA that made up the material.

The participants were between roughly 18 and 100 years old and came from 24 US areas. V lost 1 base to trimming and J lost 6 bases, with 3 bases between them. The germline V gene encodes CDR1 LNHDA and CDR2 SQIVND (reference sequence). The CDR3 totals 11 residues. Measured with immunoSEQ multiplex PCR; TCRdb has only the in-frame clones, and not every one. The sample carries 250,000 to 300,000 clones, approximately 90% recorded once. Sequenced sample: PBMCs or T cells enriched from blood (not recorded which). The chain employs TRBV19 and TRBJ1-1; D remains unclear. This sequence originates from a human donor in a cohort exposed to, infected with or recovered from COVID-19 (not recorded which). The donor label of this sample is uncertain. This CDR3 is CASSIGPEAFF. In nucleotides, the CDR3 is TGTGCCAGTAGTATAGGGCCTGAAGCTTTCTTT.